This T cell receptor beta chain comes out of a study of shared clonotypes between healthy human individuals. The data were produced by immunoSEQ multiplex PCR, yet TCRdb's version contains in-frame clones alone and is incomplete. The sample has around 700,000 clones, about three quarters seen once. V lost 3 bases and J lost 7; bases outside the gene matches: 9. Germline V gives CDR1 MDHEN, CDR2 SYDVKM. The CDR3 consists of 15 residues. This clonotype was obtained from a woman in her 30s in good health. The sample comprised memory CD4+ T cells sorted from blood. Subset here: CD45RA-negative fraction. The chain uses TRBV28 and TRBJ1-5; 7 bases are a match to TRBD1. DNA for the CDR3: TGTGCCAGCAGTTTCCACCAGGGGGGTCGGCAGCCCCAGCATTTT. This encodes CASSFHQGGRQPQHF. The full variable domain, with the rest looked up from reference TRBV28 and TRBJ1-5, is DVKVTQSSRYLVKRTGEKVFLECVQDMDHENMFWYRQDPGLGLRLIYFSYDVKMKEKGDIPEGYSVSREKKERFSLILESASTNQTSMYLCASSFHQGGRQPQHFGDGTRLSIL.